These T cell receptor beta chains were read from a single sample in a study of cytomegalovirus exposure and HLA in healthy donors. Using immunoSEQ multiplex PCR, the repertoire was profiled, and TCRdb retains in-frame clones only, with some absent. Counted here are some 190,000 clones, more than 75% occurring once; the ten biggest clones make up roughly 1.7%. The source material was PBMCs. The receptors were gathered from a woman aged 18-35 years in good health and CMV-seronegative. Both conserved end residues are part of each CDR3. A D gene is named only where the DNA matches it firmly. Expanded clones are given a class, and other clones once, few, many or no size at all.

>-|TRBD1|TRBJ2-1|TRBV5-1
CASSPGQGPHNEQFF
TGCGCCAGCAGCCCGGGACAGGGGCCTCACAATGAGCAGTTCTTC
>-|-|TRBJ1-1|TRBV27
CASSPRPGGRDTEAFF
TGTGCCAGCAGTCCCCGACCTGGCGGGAGGGACACTGAAGCTTTCTTT
>few|-|TRBJ2-7|TRBV10-3
CAISGGGVGRYEQYF
TGTGCCATCAGCGGGGGCGGGGTCGGGAGGTACGAGCAGTACTTC
>-|TRBD1|TRBJ1-2|TRBV30
CAWRIPGQSGCTF
TGTGCCTGGAGGATCCCGGGACAGTCAGGCTGCACCTTC
>-|-|TRBJ2-2|TRBV6-5
CASSRAGELFF
TGTGCCAGCAGCCGGGCCGGGGAGCTGTTTTTT
>few|TRBD1|TRBJ2-7|TRBV7-8
CASSLSQGAVEQYF
TGTGCCAGCAGCTTATCGCAGGGGGCGGTTGAGCAGTACTTC
>once|TRBD2|TRBJ2-3|TRBV16
CASSQSGGLAGGPQYF
TGTGCCAGCAGCCAATCCGGGGGACTAGCGGGGGGCCCGCAGTATTTT
>-|-|TRBJ2-2|TRBV6-6
CASSYTGPTGELFF
TGTGCCAGCAGTTACACAGGGCCCACCGGGGAGCTGTTTTTT
>-|-|TRBJ1-2|TRBV2
CASSLVVTNYGYTF
TGTGCCAGCAGCCTAGTAGTAACTAACTATGGCTACACCTTC
>-|TRBD2|TRBJ2-1|TRBV9
CASSVALREGRNEQFF
TGTGCCAGCAGCGTAGCTTTGAGGGAGGGCCGGAATGAGCAGTTCTTC
>-|TRBD2|TRBJ2-3|TRBV29-1
CSVGGGWGGTDTQYF
TGCAGCGTGGGGGGAGGGTGGGGAGGGACAGATACGCAGTATTTT
>-|-|TRBJ2-7|TRBV15
CATSRDIAEQYF
TGTGCCACCAGCAGAGATATAGCGGAGCAGTACTTC
>-|-|TRBJ1-5|TRBV27
CASSPGRGTRPQHF
TGTGCCAGCAGTCCCGGACGCGGGACGAGGCCCCAGCATTTT
>-|-|TRBJ2-2|TRBV29-1
CSVEGQGTGELFF
TGCAGCGTTGAGGGGCAGGGGACCGGGGAGCTGTTTTTT
>-|-|TRBJ1-4|TRBV4-3
CASSRRRQTNEKLFF
TGCGCCAGCAGCCGCCGGAGGCAGACTAATGAAAAACTGTTTTTT
>-|TRBD1|TRBJ2-7|TRBV18
CASSPPTGAVYEQYF
TGTGCCAGCTCACCACCGACAGGGGCCGTCTACGAGCAGTACTTC
>once|TRBD2|TRBJ2-1|TRBV30
CAWIPKRGVPYNEQFF
TGTGCCTGGATCCCTAAGCGGGGGGTACCCTACAATGAGCAGTTCTTC
>-|TRBD1|TRBJ1-2|TRBV7-2
CASSLRRDRLYGYTF
TGTGCCAGCAGCTTACGGCGGGACAGACTCTATGGCTACACCTTC
>once|TRBD2|TRBJ2-1|TRBV19
CASTSGGGPRNNEQFF
TGTGCCAGTACAAGTGGGGGAGGGCCTAGGAACAATGAGCAGTTCTTC
>-|TRBD1|TRBJ1-1|TRBV27
CASRPSNRGIGTEAFF
TGTGCCAGCAGGCCCTCCAACAGGGGTATTGGCACTGAAGCTTTCTTT
>-|-|TRBJ2-1|TRBV7-9
CASSVRESSYNEQFF
TGTGCCAGCAGTGTCCGGGAGAGCTCCTACAATGAGCAGTTCTTC
>-|-|TRBJ2-7|TRBV5-4
CASSLAFAGNTYEQYF
TGTGCCAGCAGCTTGGCCTTTGCAGGGAACACCTACGAGCAGTACTTC
>-|TRBD1|TRBJ1-2|TRBV15
CATSLGDREPGNYGYTF
TGTGCCACCAGCCTAGGGGACAGGGAGCCGGGGAACTATGGCTACACCTTC
>-|-|TRBJ2-2|TRBV6-6
CASSYSTFRGTGELFF
TGTGCCAGCAGTTACTCAACCTTCAGGGGTACCGGGGAGCTGTTTTTT
>-|TRBD1|TRBJ1-4|TRBV5-1
CASSLGTVNEKLFF
TGCGCCAGCAGCCTCGGGACAGTGAATGAAAAACTGTTTTTT
>-|TRBD2|TRBJ2-6|TRBV14
CASSPLGSGRVYGANVLTF
TGTGCCAGCAGCCCGCTAGGCAGCGGGAGAGTTTATGGGGCCAACGTCCTGACTTTC
>-|TRBD1|TRBJ2-7|TRBV7-8
CASSPLPGQGEYEQYF
TGTGCCAGCAGCCCTCTCCCGGGACAGGGGGAGTACGAGCAGTACTTC
>-|-|TRBJ1-2|TRBV4-1
CASSWDTDYGYTF
TGCGCCAGCAGCTGGGACACAGACTATGGCTACACCTTC
>-|TRBD1|TRBJ1-2|TRBV5-4
CASSSQDRTEGYTF
TGTGCCAGCAGCTCCCAGGACAGGACTGAGGGCTACACCTTC
>-|-|TRBJ2-5|TRBV11-3
CASSLASTYRETQYF
TGTGCCAGCAGCTTGGCCAGTACATACCGAGAGACCCAGTACTTC
>-|TRBD2|TRBJ2-2|TRBV5-1
CASSAGLASNTGELFF
TGCGCCAGCAGCGCCGGACTAGCGTCGAACACCGGGGAGCTGTTTTTT
>-|-|TRBJ1-2|TRBV18
CASSPDESVWYTF
TGTGCCAGCTCACCAGATGAATCAGTCTGGTACACCTTC
>-|TRBD2|TRBJ2-1|TRBV5-6
CASSRWGLGGYNEQFF
TGTGCCAGCAGCCGGTGGGGACTAGGGGGGTACAATGAGCAGTTCTTC